This T cell receptor beta chain is drawn from a study of blood T cell repertoires in COVID-19. Background on the study: Specimens from acute and convalescent COVID-19 originated in the United States, Italy and Spain.

V shed 6 bases and J shed 8 bases, with 14 bases lying between them. The CDR3 consists of 12 residues. Generated by immunoSEQ multiplex PCR, the TCRdb table keeps only in-frame clones and is missing some. The sample yields some 400,000 clones, around 91% seen once. Which cohort a participant joined came from the clinical history participants gave. Among Cohort 3 donors, those recovered had two negative PCRs, clearance, or symptom resolution. V and J are TRBV12-3 or TRBV12-4 and TRBJ2-7; possible D gene TRBD1, 6 bases. Sequenced input: PBMCs or T cells enriched from blood (not recorded which). The TCR comes from a man aged 30-40 years who had recovered from COVID-19. CDR3 nucleotide sequence: TGTGCCAGCAGCCTACAGGGCTATCAGCAGTACTTC. Protein product: CASSLQGYQQYF.